The present TCR beta chain was sequenced within a study of cytomegalovirus exposure and HLA in healthy donors. The PCR used 60 Vbeta and 13 Jbeta primers. Data came from immunoSEQ multiplex PCR; TCRdb stores just in-frame clones and leaves some out. The table has around 110,000 clones, about 69% seen once. Study-level points and caveats: Analysis was performed later, and it showed HLA-associated TCR beta chains to be more clonally expanded than equally common others. In vitro testing confirmed a few CMV-associated chains as specific for CMV antigens.

Regarding this clone: Its specificity is unknown.

Trimming left V 4 bases short and J 6 bases short, with 22 bases between. The CDR3 contains 17 residues. Germline CDR1 reads SGHTA; CDR2 reads FQGNSA. The chain recombines TRBV7-2 with TRBJ1-5; possibly TRBD1 for D (5 bases). Sequencing was done on a sample of PBMCs. The receptor was derived from a woman in her late teens or twenties in good health and CMV-seronegative. The CDR3 loop is CASSSGVGGVRGQPQHF. DNA of the CDR3: TGTGCCAGCAGCTCCGGTGTGGGGGGAGTGAGGGGTCAGCCCCAGCATTTT. The full variable domain, with the rest looked up from reference TRBV7-2 and TRBJ1-5, is GAGVSQSPSNKVTEKGKDVELRCDPISGHTALYWYRQSLGQGLEFLIYFQGNSAPDKSGLPSDRFSAERTGGSVSTLTIQRTQQEDSAVYLCASSSGVGGVRGQPQHFGDGTRLSIL.